This entry lists 6 T cell receptor beta chains sequenced from one sample in a study of blood T cell repertoires in COVID-19. Sequencing was performed with immunoSEQ multiplex PCR; in TCRdb, only in-frame clones are kept and a portion is missing. The data hold roughly 150,000 clones, with approximately 87% observed a single time. Sample: peripheral blood. The receptor source for this set is a human donor in a cohort sampled during active COVID-19.

The V gene is TRBV3-1 (or the pseudogene TRBV3-2), the J gene TRBJ2-7; D remains ambiguous. Per the germline V gene, CDR1 is LGHDT and CDR2 is YNNKEL (reference sequence). The CDR3 is 13 amino acids. Trimming cost V 4 bases and J 0 bases, with 7 bases left between them. CDR3 DNA sequence: TGTGCCAGCAGCCCCAGCGTCTCCTACGAGCAGTACTTC. The encoded protein is CASSPSVSYEQYF.

The chain is built from TRBV12-3 or TRBV12-4 and TRBJ2-1, with 7 bases identical to TRBD2. Trimming cost V 6 bases and J 8 bases; bases outside gene matches: 7. The CDR3 extends over 13 amino acids. CDR3 protein: CASRYGLDYEQFF. The CDR3 DNA reads as TGTGCCAGCAGATACGGACTAGACTATGAGCAGTTCTTC.

The chain couples TRBV27 to TRBJ2-1; D is possibly TRBD2 (5 bases). V was cut by 1 base and J by 0 bases, with 10 bases left in between. The CDR3 is 16 amino acids. Germline V CDR1 and CDR2: MNHEY, SMNVEV (reference sequence). CDR3 region: CASSLYVGASYNEQFF. In DNA, the CDR3 is TGTGCCAGCAGTTTATATGTGGGAGCCTCCTACAATGAGCAGTTCTTC.

The chain carries TRBV9 and TRBJ2-1; unclear D gene. This CDR3 is 15 amino acids long. Germline V gene data show CDR1 as SGDLS and CDR2 as YYNGEE. V dropped 4 bases and J dropped 2 bases, with 13 bases sitting between them. CDR3 sequence: CASSPRASTYNEQFF. CDR3 sequence (DNA): TGTGCCAGCAGCCCCCGAGCGTCGACCTACAATGAGCAGTTCTTC.

The chain employs TRBV7-3 and TRBJ2-3; D gene uncertain. Germline-derived CDR1 and CDR2 are SGHTA and FQGTGA. The CDR3 totals 13 residues. Trimming left V 5 bases short and J 6 bases short, with 12 bases between. The CDR3 protein is CASSPQRRDTQYF. As DNA, the CDR3 is TGTGCCAGCAGCCCCCAACGGCGGGATACGCAGTATTTT.

The chain combines TRBV7-2 with TRBJ1-2; D gene unclear. The CDR3 is 17 amino acids. Germline assignment: CDR1 SGHTA and CDR2 FQGNSA. Trimming took 0 bases from V and 8 from J, leaving 22 bases between them. CDR3 in amino acids: CASSLAIRRAEAAGYTF. The CDR3 bases are TGTGCCAGCAGCTTAGCGATTAGAAGGGCGGAGGCGGCCGGCTACACCTTC.